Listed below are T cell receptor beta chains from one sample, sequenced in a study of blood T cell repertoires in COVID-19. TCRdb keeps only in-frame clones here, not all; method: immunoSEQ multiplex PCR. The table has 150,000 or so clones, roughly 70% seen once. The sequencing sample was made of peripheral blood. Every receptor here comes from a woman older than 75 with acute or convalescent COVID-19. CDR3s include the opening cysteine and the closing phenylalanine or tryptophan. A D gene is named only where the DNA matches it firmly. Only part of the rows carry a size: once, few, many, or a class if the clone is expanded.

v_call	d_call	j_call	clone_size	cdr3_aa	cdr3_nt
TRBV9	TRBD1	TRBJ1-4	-	CASSVAGGFDEKLFF	TGTGCCAGCAGCGTCGCAGGGGGGTTCGATGAAAAACTGTTTTTT
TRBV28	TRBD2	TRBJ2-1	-	CASSFDQPSGVGGNEQFF	TGTGCCAGCAGTTTCGATCAACCTAGCGGGGTTGGGGGCAATGAGCAGTTCTTC
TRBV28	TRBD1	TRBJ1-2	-	CASWTGGITNYGYTF	TGTGCCAGCTGGACAGGGGGCATTACTAACTATGGCTACACCTTC
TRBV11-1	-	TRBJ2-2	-	CASSQQGGTGELFF	TGTGCCAGCAGCCAACAGGGTGGCACCGGGGAGCTGTTTTTT
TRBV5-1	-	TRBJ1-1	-	CASSLDTRGKSEAFF	TGCGCCAGCAGCTTGGATACGCGGGGGAAATCTGAAGCTTTCTTT
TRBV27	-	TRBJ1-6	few	CASSFYGSPLHF	TGTGCCAGCAGTTTTTACGGTTCACCCCTCCACTTT
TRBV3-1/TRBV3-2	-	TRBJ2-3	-	CASSRDTTSTDTQYF	TGTGCCAGCAGCCGGGACACCACTAGCACAGATACGCAGTATTTT
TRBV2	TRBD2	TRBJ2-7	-	CASRAGTTSSYEQYF	TGTGCCAGCAGAGCCGGGACTACGAGCTCCTACGAGCAGTACTTC
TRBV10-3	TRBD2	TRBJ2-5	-	CAISTPGLAGQETQYF	TGTGCCATCAGTACCCCGGGACTAGCGGGACAAGAGACCCAGTACTTC
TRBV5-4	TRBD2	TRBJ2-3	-	CASSPAPLAGGTDTQYF	TGTGCCAGCAGCCCCGCCCCCCTAGCGGGCGGCACAGATACGCAGTATTTT
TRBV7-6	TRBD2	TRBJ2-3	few	CASSLVLAGDRPDTQYF	TGTGCCAGCAGCTTAGTACTAGCGGGAGATCGGCCAGATACGCAGTATTTT
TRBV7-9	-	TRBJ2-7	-	CAGWRGDEQYF	TGTGCCGGTTGGCGCGGCGACGAGCAGTACTTC
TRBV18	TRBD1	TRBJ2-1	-	CASSSTGNEQFF	TGTGCCAGCTCGTCGACAGGGAATGAGCAGTTCTTC
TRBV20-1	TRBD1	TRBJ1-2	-	CSAGDRENTF	TGCAGTGCTGGGGACAGGGAGAACACCTTC
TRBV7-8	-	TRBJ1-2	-	CASSRGGFYGYTF	TGTGCCAGCAGCCGAGGAGGGTTCTATGGCTACACCTTC
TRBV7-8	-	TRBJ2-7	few	CASSLVVTAYEQYF	TGTGCCAGCAGCTTAGTAGTGACAGCCTACGAGCAGTACTTC
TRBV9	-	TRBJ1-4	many	CASSPRGTFNEKLFF	TGTGCCAGCAGCCCCCGCGGGACGTTCAATGAAAAACTGTTTTTT
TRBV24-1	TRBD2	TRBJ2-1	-	CATSDPGTSGSKYEQFF	TGTGCCACCAGTGATCCCGGGACTAGCGGGAGTAAGTATGAGCAGTTCTTC
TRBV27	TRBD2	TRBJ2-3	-	CASRVAGGPPDTQYF	TGTGCCAGCAGGGTAGCGGGAGGGCCTCCAGATACGCAGTATTTT
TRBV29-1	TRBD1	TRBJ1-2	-	CSARTGGANGYTF	TGCAGCGCCAGGACAGGGGGCGCGAATGGCTACACCTTC
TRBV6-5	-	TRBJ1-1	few	CASSYSTSGRPEAFF	TGTGCCAGCAGTTACTCGACGAGTGGGCGTCCTGAAGCTTTCTTT
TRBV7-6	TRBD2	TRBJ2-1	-	CASSPDPASGNNEQFF	TGTGCCAGCAGCCCGGACCCCGCTAGCGGAAACAATGAGCAGTTCTTC
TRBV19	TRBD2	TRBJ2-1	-	CASSKGLAGEGEQFF	TGTGCCAGTAGTAAAGGACTAGCGGGAGAGGGTGAGCAGTTCTTC
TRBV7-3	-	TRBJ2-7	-	CASSLPLAAKTYEQYF	TGTGCCAGCAGCTTACCATTAGCGGCTAAGACATACGAGCAGTACTTC
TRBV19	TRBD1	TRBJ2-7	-	CASSPQDRGVTYEQYF	TGTGCCAGTAGTCCCCAGGACAGGGGAGTCACCTACGAGCAGTACTTC
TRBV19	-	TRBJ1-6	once	CASSIAPGRGFGSPLHF	TGTGCCAGTAGTATAGCCCCCGGCCGAGGGTTTGGTTCACCCCTCCACTTT
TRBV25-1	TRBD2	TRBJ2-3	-	CASSVTSGTDTQYF	TGTGCCAGCAGTGTAACTAGCGGTACTGATACGCAGTATTTT
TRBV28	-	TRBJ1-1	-	CATLTDTFATEAFF	TGTGCCACCCTAACGGACACCTTTGCCACTGAAGCTTTCTTT
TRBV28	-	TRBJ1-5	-	CASSLPQGGNQPQHF	TGTGCCAGCAGTTTACCACAGGGCGGCAATCAGCCCCAGCATTTT
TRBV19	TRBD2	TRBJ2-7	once	CATRLAGANEQYF	TGTGCCACCAGACTAGCGGGAGCTAATGAGCAGTACTTC
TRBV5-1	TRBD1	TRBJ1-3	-	CASSLTGGHSGNTIYF	TGCGCCAGCAGCTTAACAGGGGGCCACTCTGGAAACACCATATATTTT
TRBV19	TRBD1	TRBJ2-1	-	CASSILTGPLSYNEQFF	TGTGCCAGTAGTATCCTGACAGGGCCACTCTCCTACAATGAGCAGTTCTTC
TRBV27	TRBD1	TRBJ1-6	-	CASSLTPGGGGNSPLHF	TGTGCCAGCAGTTTAACCCCTGGAGGGGGCGGCAATTCACCCCTCCACTTT
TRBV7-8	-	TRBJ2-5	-	CASSSWSGGTETQYF	TGTGCCAGCAGCTCCTGGTCAGGTGGTACGGAGACCCAGTACTTC
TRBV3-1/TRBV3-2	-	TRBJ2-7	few	CASSPTSNSEQYF	TGTGCCAGCAGCCCGACTAGTAACTCCGAGCAGTACTTC
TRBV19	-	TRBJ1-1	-	CASAPSRQGSYMNTEAFF	TGTGCCAGCGCTCCCTCGCGGCAGGGGTCCTACATGAACACTGAAGCTTTCTTT
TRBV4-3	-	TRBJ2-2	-	CASSQEAVGRNTGELFF	TGCGCCAGCAGCCAAGAGGCGGTCGGGAGGAACACCGGGGAGCTGTTTTTT
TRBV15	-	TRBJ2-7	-	CATSRTTTYEQYF	TGTGCCACCAGCAGGACTACAACCTACGAGCAGTACTTC
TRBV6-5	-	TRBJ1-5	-	CASSKGGNQPQHF	TGTGCCAGCAGCAAGGGGGGGAATCAGCCCCAGCATTTT
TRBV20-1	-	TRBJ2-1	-	CSASREWYEQFF	TGCAGTGCTAGTCGGGAGTGGTATGAGCAGTTCTTC
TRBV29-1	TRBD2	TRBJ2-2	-	CSAAWRGGVELFF	TGCAGCGCTGCCTGGCGGGGGGGCGTGGAGCTGTTTTTT
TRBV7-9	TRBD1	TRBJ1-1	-	CASSQGASGQGLTEAFF	TGTGCCAGCAGCCAGGGAGCCTCGGGACAGGGGTTGACTGAAGCTTTCTTT
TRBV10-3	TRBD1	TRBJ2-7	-	CAISKDRDGGEQYF	TGTGCCATCAGTAAGGACAGGGACGGTGGCGAGCAGTACTTC
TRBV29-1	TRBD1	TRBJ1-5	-	CSVAQGIGQPQHF	TGCAGCGTTGCACAGGGGATCGGTCAGCCCCAGCATTTT
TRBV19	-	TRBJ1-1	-	CASTAGATEAFF	TGTGCCAGTACCGCAGGGGCAACTGAAGCTTTCTTT
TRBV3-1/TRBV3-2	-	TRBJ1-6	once	CASSQEGRGGLYNSPLHF	TGTGCCAGCAGCCAAGAAGGGAGGGGGGGACTCTATAATTCACCCCTCCACTTT
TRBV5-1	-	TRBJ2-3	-	CASSLGQADTQYF	TGCGCCAGCAGCTTGGGACAGGCAGATACGCAGTATTTT
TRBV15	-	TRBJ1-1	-	CATSRDRGNTEAFF	TGTGCCACCAGCAGAGATAGGGGGAACACTGAAGCTTTCTTT
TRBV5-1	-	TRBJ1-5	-	CASSLQDSGNQPQHF	TGCGCCAGCAGCTTGCAGGACAGTGGCAATCAGCCCCAGCATTTT
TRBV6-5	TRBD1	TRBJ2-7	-	CASSGQNYEQYF	TGTGCCAGCTCGGGACAGAACTACGAGCAGTACTTC
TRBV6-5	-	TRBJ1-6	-	CASTGGTPLDSPLHF	TGTGCCAGCACTGGTGGGACACCTCTCGATTCACCCCTCCACTTT
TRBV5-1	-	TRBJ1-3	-	CASSPDNSGNTIYF	TGCGCCAGCAGCCCCGACAACTCTGGAAACACCATATATTTT
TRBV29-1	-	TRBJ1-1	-	CSVVSYGTEAFF	TGCAGCGTTGTAAGTTACGGCACTGAAGCTTTCTTT
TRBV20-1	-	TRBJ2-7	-	CSASDGGANYEQYF	TGCAGTGCTAGTGATGGGGGGGCCAACTACGAGCAGTACTTC
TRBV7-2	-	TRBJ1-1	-	CASSLGQNTEAFF	TGTGCCAGCAGCTTGGGACAGAACACTGAAGCTTTCTTT